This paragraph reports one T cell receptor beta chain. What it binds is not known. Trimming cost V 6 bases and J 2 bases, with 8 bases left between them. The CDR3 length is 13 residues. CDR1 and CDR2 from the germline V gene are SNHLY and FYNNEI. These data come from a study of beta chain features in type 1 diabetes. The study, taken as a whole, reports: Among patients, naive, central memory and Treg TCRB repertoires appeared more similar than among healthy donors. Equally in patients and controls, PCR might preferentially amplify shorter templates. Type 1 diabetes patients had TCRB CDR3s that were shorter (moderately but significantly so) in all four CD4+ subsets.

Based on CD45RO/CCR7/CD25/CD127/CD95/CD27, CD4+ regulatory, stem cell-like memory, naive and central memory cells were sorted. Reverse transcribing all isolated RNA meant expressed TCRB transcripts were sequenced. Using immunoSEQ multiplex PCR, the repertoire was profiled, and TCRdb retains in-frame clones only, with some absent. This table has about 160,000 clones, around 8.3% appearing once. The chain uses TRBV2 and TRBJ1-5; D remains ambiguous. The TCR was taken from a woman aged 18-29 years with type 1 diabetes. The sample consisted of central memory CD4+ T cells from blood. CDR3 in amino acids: CASRSQGNQPQHF. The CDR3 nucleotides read TGTGCCAGCAGAAGCCAGGGCAATCAGCCCCAGCATTTT. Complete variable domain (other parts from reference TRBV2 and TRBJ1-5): EPEVTQTPSHQVTQMGQEVILRCVPISNHLYFYWYRQILGQKVEFLVSFYNNEISEKSEIFDDQFSVERPDGSNFTLKIRSTKLEDSAMYFCASRSQGNQPQHFGDGTRLSIL.